This T cell receptor (beta chain) was identified in a study of T-cell memory formation after mild COVID-19. Across the whole study: Across donors, TCR clusters were largely donor specific.

5'RACE primed at constant segments yielded TCR alpha and TCR beta cDNA libraries bearing sample barcodes and UMIs. TCRdb recomputed calls from the 5' RACE reads with MiXCR, one row per CDR3 protein. The sample includes 250,000 or so distinct CDR3 sequences, approximately 10% seen only once; the top ten take 22%. Overall study findings and caveats: What remained unconfirmed was the SARS-CoV-2 specificity of second-wave clones peaking on day 37. A subset of responding clones appeared in pre-infection memory, suggesting cross-reactive memory joined.

About this clonotype itself: What it binds is unknown.

The CDR3 sequence is 14 residues long. V was trimmed by 4 bases and J by 3 bases, leaving 10 bases between them. Germline values: CDR1 LGHNA, CDR2 YSLEER. This sequence originates from a man aged 18 to 29 who had mild COVID-19 (a few samples of this study predate the infection). Cell type and time point are not known. J is TRBJ2-1 and V is TRBV4-3; D is tentatively TRBD1 or TRBD2 (5 bases each). Source material: PBMCs or a T cell subset sorted from them (not recorded which). CDR3 nucleotides: TGCGCCAGCAGCCGCCGGGGCGACTACAATGAGCAGTTCTTC. Translation: CASSRRGDYNEQFF.